This T cell receptor (beta chain) was documented in a study of blood T cell repertoires in COVID-19. Study information: Nucleic acid was either cDNA or gDNA, and it came from T cells, B-cell-depleted T cells, or PBMCs.

The CDR3 spans 14 residues. The germline gives CDR1 SGDLS, CDR2 YYNGEE. Between the trimmed V and J ends, which lost 0 bases and 8 bases, there was a span of 11 bases. While infection was still active, Seattle patients were enrolled and then followed longitudinally. Source study methods: Amplification with reference gene primers provided the estimates of nucleated cell counts. Assay: immunoSEQ multiplex PCR; the TCRdb copy retains only in-frame clones and omits some. V and J calls and clone size are those listed in that table; D and trimming were worked out from the DNA. The sample records fewer than 700,000 clones, about 89% being singletons.

This sequence joins TRBV9 and TRBJ2-2; D remains unclear. Sequencing was performed on peripheral blood. The TCR sequence derives from a woman in her fifties or sixties with COVID-19, enrolled during active disease. For the CDR3, the DNA is TGTGCCAGCAGCGTAGAAGCGACGGCGGGGGAGCTGTTTTTT. Translated: CASSVEATAGELFF. The whole variable domain, filled in from reference TRBV9 and TRBJ2-2, reads DSGVTQTPKHLITATGQRVTLRCSPRSGDLSVYWYQQSLDQGLQFLIQYYNGEERAKGNILERFSAQQFPDLHSELNLSSLELGDSALYFCASSVEATAGELFFGEGSRLTVL.